This paragraph covers one T cell receptor (beta chain) sequence. This specimen comes from a study of cytomegalovirus exposure and HLA in healthy donors. CDR3 length: 15 residues. V was pared by 4 bases and J by 2 bases, with 3 bases of the junction left unmatched. Germline V lookup: CDR1 SGHTS, CDR2 YDEGEE. Vbeta (60) and Jbeta (13) primers were used in the PCR. The assay was immunoSEQ multiplex PCR, and TCRdb's table has in-frame clones only and misses some. The repertoire holds just over 200,000 clones, with 65% to 80% as singletons. Sequenced: PBMCs. This chain links TRBV5-8 with TRBJ2-7; 13 positions match TRBD2. This receptor was taken from a man between 45 and 60 years old in good health and CMV-seronegative. CDR3 loop: CASSLGLAGAYEQYF. Here the CDR3 DNA reads TGTGCCAGCAGCCTCGGACTAGCGGGGGCCTACGAGCAGTACTTC.